This T cell receptor beta chain derives from a study of blood T cell repertoires in COVID-19 (TCRdb year 2020). Study-wide context: The collaborator samples originated in the United States, Italy and Spain and spanned the acute and convalescent phases of COVID-19. The prospective study material was composed of cDNA or gDNA derived from T cells, B-cell-depleted T cells, or PBMCs. The dataset comprised deeply sampled blood TCRbeta repertoires from subjects exposed to, actively infected with, or recovered from COVID-19. A freely available public database, intended as a resource for researchers studying the immune response to SARS-CoV-2, is where the repertoires were released. The samples were drawn from two sources: the first 160 participants of the ongoing ImmuneRACE study, and 1,254 subjects contributed by 6 global collaborators. Nearly every sample came with metadata listing a de-identified subject ID, COVID-19 status, age in years and sex. Where available, HLA class I and class II types were obtained from metadata supplied by the sample provider rather than from assay-based typing.

TCRbeta CDR3 regions were amplified from genomic DNA by means of the immunoSEQ Assay, a bias-controlled multiplex PCR. In the original analysis: The number of nucleated cells in each sample was estimated from the amplification of reference gene primers within the assay. Sequence reads were collapsed and filtered to measure the absolute abundance of every unique TCRbeta CDR3 rearrangement. For each sample, productive Simpson clonality was calculated as the square root of Simpson's diversity index across productive rearrangements. Imported from immuneACCESS, the table was reduced by TCRdb to in-frame sequences with V and J called. These copies leave out some clones; in studies compared against another copy, an unresolved V gene accounts for under half, and the cause of the remainder is not known. V and J calls and clone size follow that table, whereas D and trimming were derived from the DNA. Present in this sample are a few hundred thousand clones, approximately 87% of which were seen just once. In total, the top ten clones hold about 8% of the sample.

Comment on this clone: Its antigen specificity is not known. No base-level quality is on record; no much larger clone is a single base apart.

Paper-wide results and their limitations: Clinical and demographic metadata were provided uncurated, with the amount varying by source and participant.

At the junction V is shortened by 1 base and J by 3 bases, with 13 bases in between. Looking up the germline V gene yields CDR1 LGHNA and CDR2 YSLEER. There are 16 amino acids in the CDR3, from cysteine to phenylalanine inclusive. Of all the DNA, just the CDR3 is kept, 48 bases in frame from base 1. A second Seattle source provided samples from volunteer blood donors who had recovered from COVID-19. Whole blood was collected in K2EDTA tubes by collaborating institutions according to the institutions' own protocols. For TCRbeta analysis, collaborator samples were shipped as frozen whole blood, as isolated PBMCs, or as DNA extracted from either sample type.

This TCR was recovered from a woman in her forties or fifties who had recovered from COVID-19. Specimen: peripheral blood. The V and J genes are TRBV4-3 and TRBJ2-1; confidence is insufficient to name the D gene. CDR3 reads: CASSQVSGSGYNEQFF. Here is the DNA: TGCGCCAGCAGCCAAGTTTCGGGTTCGGGCTACAATGAGCAGTTCTTC.